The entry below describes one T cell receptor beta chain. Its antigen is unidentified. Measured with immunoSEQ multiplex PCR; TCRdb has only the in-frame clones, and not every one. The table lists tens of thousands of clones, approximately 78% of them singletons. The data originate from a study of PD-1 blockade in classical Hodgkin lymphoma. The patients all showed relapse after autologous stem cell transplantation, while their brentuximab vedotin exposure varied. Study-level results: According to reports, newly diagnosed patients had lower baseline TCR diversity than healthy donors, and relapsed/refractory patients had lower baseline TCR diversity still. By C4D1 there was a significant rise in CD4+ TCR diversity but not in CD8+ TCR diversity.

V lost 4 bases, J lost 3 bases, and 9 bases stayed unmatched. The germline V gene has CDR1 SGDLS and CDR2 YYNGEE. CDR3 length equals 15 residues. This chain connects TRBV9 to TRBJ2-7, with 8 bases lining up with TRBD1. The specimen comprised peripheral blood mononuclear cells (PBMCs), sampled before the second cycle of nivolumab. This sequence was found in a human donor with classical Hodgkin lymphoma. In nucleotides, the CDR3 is TGTGCCAGCAGCCAATCGACAGGGGAAAGCTACGAGCAGTACTTC. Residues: CASSQSTGESYEQYF. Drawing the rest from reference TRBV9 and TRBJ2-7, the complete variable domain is DSGVTQTPKHLITATGQRVTLRCSPRSGDLSVYWYQQSLDQGLQFLIQYYNGEERAKGNILERFSAQQFPDLHSELNLSSLELGDSALYFCASSQSTGESYEQYFGPGTRLTVT.